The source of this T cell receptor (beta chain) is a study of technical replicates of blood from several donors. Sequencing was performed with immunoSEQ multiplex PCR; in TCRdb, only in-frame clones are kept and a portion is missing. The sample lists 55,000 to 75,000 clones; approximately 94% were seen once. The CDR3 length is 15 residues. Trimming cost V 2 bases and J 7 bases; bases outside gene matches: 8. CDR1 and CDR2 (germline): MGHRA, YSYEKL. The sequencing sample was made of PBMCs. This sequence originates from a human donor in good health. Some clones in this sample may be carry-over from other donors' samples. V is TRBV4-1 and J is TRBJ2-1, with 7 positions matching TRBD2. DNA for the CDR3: TGCGCCAGCAGCCAAATAAGGACTAGTTGGAATGAGCAGTTCTTC. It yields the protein CASSQIRTSWNEQFF.